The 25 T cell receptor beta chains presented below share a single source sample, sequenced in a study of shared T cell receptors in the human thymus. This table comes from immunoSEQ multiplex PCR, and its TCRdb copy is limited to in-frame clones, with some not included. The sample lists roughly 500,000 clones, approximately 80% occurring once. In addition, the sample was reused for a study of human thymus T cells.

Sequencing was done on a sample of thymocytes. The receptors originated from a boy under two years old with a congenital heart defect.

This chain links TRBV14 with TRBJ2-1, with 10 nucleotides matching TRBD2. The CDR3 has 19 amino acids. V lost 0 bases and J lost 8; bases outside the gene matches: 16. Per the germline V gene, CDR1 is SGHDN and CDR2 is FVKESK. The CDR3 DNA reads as TGTGCCAGCAGCCAAGATCAAGGCCGGACTAGCGGAGAAGGCCATGAGCAGTTCTTC. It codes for CASSQDQGRTSGEGHEQFF.

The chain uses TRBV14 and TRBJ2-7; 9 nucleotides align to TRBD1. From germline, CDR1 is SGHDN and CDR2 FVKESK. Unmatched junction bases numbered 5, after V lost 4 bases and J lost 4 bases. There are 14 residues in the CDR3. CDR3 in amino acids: CASSLGTGWYEQYF. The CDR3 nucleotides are TGTGCCAGCAGCCTCGGGACAGGGTGGTACGAGCAGTACTTC.

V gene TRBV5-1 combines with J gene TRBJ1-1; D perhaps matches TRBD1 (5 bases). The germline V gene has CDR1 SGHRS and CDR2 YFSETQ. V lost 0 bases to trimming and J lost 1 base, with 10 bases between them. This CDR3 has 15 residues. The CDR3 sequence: CASSLAQGRNTEAFF. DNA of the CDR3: TGCGCCAGCAGCTTGGCTCAGGGCCGGAACACTGAAGCTTTCTTT.

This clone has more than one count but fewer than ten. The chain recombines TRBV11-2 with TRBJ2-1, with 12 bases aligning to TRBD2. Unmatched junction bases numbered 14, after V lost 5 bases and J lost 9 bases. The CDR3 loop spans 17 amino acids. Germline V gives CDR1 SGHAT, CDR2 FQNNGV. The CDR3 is CASSLRRASGRAVEQFF. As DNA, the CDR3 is TGTGCCAGCAGCCTCAGGAGGGCTAGCGGGAGGGCTGTTGAGCAGTTCTTC.

The DNA of the CDR3 is TGCGCCAGCAGCCAAGGGGAATGCGCGGGGACTAGCACAGATACGCAGTATTTT. This sequence encodes CASSQGECAGTSTDTQYF. The chain links TRBV4-3 to TRBJ2-3; D may be TRBD2 (6 bases). Between the trimmed V and J ends, which lost 1 base and 0 bases, there was a span of 17 bases. Germline CDR1 reads LGHNA; CDR2 reads YSLEER. The CDR3 has 18 amino acids.

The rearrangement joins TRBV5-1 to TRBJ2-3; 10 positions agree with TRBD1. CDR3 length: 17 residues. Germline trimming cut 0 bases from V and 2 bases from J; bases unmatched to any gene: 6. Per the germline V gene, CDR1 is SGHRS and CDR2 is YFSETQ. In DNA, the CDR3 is TGCGCCAGCAGCTTGGCCCCGGACAGGGGGGACACAGATACGCAGTATTTT. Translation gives CASSLAPDRGDTDTQYF. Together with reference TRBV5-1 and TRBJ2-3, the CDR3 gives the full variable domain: KAGVTQTPRYLIKTRGQQVTLSCSPISGHRSVSWYQQTPGQGLQFLFEYFSETQRNKGNFPGRFSGRQFSNSRSEMNVSTLELGDSALYLCASSLAPDRGDTDTQYFGPGTRLTVL.

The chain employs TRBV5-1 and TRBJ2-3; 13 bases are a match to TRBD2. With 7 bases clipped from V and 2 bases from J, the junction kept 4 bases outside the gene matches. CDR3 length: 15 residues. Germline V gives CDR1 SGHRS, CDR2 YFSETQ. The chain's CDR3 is CASRTSGRITDTQYF. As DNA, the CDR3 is TGCGCCAGCCGGACTAGCGGGAGAATCACAGATACGCAGTATTTT.

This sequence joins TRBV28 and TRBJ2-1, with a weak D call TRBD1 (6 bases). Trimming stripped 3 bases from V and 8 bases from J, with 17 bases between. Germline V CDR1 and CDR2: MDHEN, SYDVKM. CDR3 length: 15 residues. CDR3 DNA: TGTGCCAGCAGTTTCCGGGTCAGGGGCCTGGATGAGCAGTTCTTC. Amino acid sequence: CASSFRVRGLDEQFF.

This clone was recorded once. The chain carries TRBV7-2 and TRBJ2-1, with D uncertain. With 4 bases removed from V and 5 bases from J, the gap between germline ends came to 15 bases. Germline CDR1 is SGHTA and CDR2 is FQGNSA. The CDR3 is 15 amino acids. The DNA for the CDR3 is TGTGCCAGCAGCTCCCTGGTCGCAGTCGACAATGAGCAGTTCTTC. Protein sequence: CASSSLVAVDNEQFF.

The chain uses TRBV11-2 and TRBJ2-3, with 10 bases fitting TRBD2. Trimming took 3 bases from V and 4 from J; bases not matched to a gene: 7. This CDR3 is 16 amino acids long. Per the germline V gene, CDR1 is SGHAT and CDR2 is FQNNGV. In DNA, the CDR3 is TGTGCCAGCAGCTTTGGGCTAGCGGGAGTGCCAGATACGCAGTATTTT. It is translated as CASSFGLAGVPDTQYF.

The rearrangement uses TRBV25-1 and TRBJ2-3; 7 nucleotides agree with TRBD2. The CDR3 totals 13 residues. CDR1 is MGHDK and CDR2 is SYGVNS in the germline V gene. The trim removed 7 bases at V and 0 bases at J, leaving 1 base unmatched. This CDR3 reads CASNSGSTDTQYF. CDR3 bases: TGTGCCAGCAATAGCGGGAGCACAGATACGCAGTATTTT.

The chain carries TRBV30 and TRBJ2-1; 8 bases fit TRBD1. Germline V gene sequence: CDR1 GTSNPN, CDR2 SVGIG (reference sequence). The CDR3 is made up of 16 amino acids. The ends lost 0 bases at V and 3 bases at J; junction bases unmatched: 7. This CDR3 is CAWSVRDRRIYNEQFF. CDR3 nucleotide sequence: TGTGCCTGGAGTGTACGGGACAGGCGTATCTACAATGAGCAGTTCTTC. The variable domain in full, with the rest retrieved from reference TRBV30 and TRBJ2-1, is SQTIHQWPATLVQPVGSPLSLECTVEGTSNPNLYWYRQAAGRGLQLLFYSVGIGQISSEVPQNLSASRPQDRQFILSSKKLLLSDSGFYLCAWSVRDRRIYNEQFFGPGTRLTVL.

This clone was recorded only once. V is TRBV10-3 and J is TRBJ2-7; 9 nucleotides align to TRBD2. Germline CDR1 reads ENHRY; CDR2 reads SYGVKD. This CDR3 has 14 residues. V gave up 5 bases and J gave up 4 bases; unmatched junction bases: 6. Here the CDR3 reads CAISNTSGFYEQYF. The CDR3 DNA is TGTGCCATCAGTAACACTAGCGGGTTTTACGAGCAGTACTTC.

The CDR3, as DNA: TGTGCCAGCAGCTCCGCGGGGACCGCGTATGGCTACACCTTC. This gives the protein CASSSAGTAYGYTF. The chain is built from TRBV5-8 and TRBJ1-2; D might be TRBD1 (5 bases). The CDR3 has 14 residues. Germline V CDR1 and CDR2: SGHTS, YDEGEE. The V gene lost 3 bases and the J gene lost 5 bases, with 14 bases spanning the gap.

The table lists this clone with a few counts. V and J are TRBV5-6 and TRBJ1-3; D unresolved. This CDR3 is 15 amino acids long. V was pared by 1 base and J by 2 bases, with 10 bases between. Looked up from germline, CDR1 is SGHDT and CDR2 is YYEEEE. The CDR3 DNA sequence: TGTGCCAGCAGCTTGTTGAGAAATACTGGAAACACCATATATTTT. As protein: CASSLLRNTGNTIYF. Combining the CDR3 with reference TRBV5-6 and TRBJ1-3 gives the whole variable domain DAGVTQSPTHLIKTRGQQVTLRCSPKSGHDTVSWYQQALGQGPQFIFQYYEEEERQRGNFPDRFSGHQFPNYSSELNVNALLLGDSALYLCASSLLRNTGNTIYFGEGSWLTVV.

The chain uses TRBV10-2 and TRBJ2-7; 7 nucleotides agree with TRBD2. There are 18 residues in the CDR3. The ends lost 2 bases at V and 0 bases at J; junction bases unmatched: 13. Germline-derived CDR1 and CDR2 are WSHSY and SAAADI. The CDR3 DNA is TGCGCCAGCAGTGAGCCCCCGCCGACGCGGGAGCCCTCCTACGAGCAGTACTTC. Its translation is CASSEPPPTREPSYEQYF.

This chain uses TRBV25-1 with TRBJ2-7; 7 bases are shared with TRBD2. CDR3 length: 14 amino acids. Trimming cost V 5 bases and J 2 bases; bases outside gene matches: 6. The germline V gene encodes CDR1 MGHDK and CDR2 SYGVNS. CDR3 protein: CASSRAGKAYEQYF. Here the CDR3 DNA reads TGTGCCAGCAGTAGAGCGGGAAAGGCCTACGAGCAGTACTTC.

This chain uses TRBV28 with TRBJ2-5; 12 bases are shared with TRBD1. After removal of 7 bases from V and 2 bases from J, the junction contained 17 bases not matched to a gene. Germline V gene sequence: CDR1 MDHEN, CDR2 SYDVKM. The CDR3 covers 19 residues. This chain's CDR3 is CASIDTSPGQGAGQETQYF. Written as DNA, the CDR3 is TGTGCCAGCATCGACACTTCCCCGGGACAGGGGGCCGGACAAGAGACCCAGTACTTC.

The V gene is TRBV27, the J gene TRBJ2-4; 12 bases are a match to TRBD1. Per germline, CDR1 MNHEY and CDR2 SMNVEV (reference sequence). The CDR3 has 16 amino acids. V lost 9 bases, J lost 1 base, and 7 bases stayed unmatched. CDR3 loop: CASRDRGRGAKNIQYF. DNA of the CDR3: TGTGCCAGTAGGGACAGGGGGCGCGGGGCCAAAAACATTCAGTACTTC.

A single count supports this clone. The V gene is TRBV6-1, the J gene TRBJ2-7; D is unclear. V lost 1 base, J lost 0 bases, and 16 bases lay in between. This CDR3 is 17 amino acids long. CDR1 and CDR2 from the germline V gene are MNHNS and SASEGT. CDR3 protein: CASSEGHSRPRSYEQYF. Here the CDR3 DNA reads TGTGCCAGCAGTGAAGGGCATAGCAGACCTCGCTCCTACGAGCAGTACTTC.

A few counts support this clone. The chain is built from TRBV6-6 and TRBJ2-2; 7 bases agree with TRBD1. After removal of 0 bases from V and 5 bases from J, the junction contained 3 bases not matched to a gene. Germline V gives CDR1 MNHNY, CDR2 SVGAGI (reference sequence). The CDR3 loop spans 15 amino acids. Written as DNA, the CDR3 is TGTGCCAGCAGTTACTCCGTACAGGGGACCGGGGAGCTGTTTTTT. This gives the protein CASSYSVQGTGELFF.

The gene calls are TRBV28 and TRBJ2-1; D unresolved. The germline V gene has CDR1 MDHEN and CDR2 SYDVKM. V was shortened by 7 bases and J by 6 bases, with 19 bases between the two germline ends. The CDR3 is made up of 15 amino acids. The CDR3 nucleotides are TGTGCCAGCACCCGACCCCGCGCTAGATCCAATGAGCAGTTCTTC. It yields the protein CASTRPRARSNEQFF. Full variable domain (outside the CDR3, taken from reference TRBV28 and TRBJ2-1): DVKVTQSSRYLVKRTGEKVFLECVQDMDHENMFWYRQDPGLGLRLIYFSYDVKMKEKGDIPEGYSVSREKKERFSLILESASTNQTSMYLCASTRPRARSNEQFFGPGTRLTVL.

For the CDR3, the DNA is TGCGCCAGCAGCTTGAGGCGGGTGAACACTGAAGCTTTCTTT. This translates into CASSLRRVNTEAFF. The chain is built from TRBV5-1 and TRBJ1-1; D not certain. CDR3 length: 14 amino acids. Germline values: CDR1 SGHRS, CDR2 YFSETQ. V lost 1 base and J 0 bases, leaving 7 bases between the germline ends.

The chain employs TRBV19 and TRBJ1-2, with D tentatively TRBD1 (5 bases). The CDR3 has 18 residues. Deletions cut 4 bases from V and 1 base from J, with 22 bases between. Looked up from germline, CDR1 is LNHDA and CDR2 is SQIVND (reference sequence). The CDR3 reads CASSTGGLPRGFNYGYTF. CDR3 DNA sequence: TGTGCCAGTAGTACTGGGGGACTTCCAAGGGGTTTTAACTATGGCTACACCTTC.

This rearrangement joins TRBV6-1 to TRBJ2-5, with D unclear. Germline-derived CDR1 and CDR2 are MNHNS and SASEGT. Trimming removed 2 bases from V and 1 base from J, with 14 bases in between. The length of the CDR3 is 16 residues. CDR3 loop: CASSELRGQSQETQYF. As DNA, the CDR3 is TGTGCCAGCAGTGAACTCCGTGGGCAGTCCCAAGAGACCCAGTACTTC.